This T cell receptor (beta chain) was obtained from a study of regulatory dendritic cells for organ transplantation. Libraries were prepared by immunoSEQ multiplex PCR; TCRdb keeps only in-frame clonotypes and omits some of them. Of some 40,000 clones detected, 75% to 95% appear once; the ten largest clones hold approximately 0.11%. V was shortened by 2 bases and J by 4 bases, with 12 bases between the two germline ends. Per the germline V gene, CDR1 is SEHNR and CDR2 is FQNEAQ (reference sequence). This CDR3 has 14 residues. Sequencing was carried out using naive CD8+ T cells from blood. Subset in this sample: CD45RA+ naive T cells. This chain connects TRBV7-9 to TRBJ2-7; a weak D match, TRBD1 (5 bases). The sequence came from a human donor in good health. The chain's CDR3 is CASSLLQDRYEQYF. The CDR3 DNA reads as TGTGCCAGCAGCTTACTACAGGACCGGTACGAGCAGTACTTC.